These T cell receptor beta chains were read from a single sample in a study of T cells in localized non-small cell lung cancer. Measured with immunoSEQ multiplex PCR; TCRdb has only the in-frame clones, and not every one. The sample lists about 36,000 clones, 87% occurring once. Here the sequenced sample was peripheral blood, taken before any cancer treatment. All receptors derive from a woman between 40 and 69 years old with stage I lung adenocarcinoma. Both conserved end residues are part of each CDR3. The D gene is left open where the match is weak. Not every row has a clone size; where given, it reads once, few, many or a size class.

clone size: .
V gene: TRBV5-1
J gene: TRBJ1-1
D gene: .
CDR3 DNA: TGCGCCAGCAGCTCTAGACTAGGGAGGAACACTGAAGCTTTCTTT
CDR3 protein: CASSSRLGRNTEAFF

clone size: .
V gene: TRBV4-1
J gene: TRBJ1-1
D gene: TRBD1
CDR3 DNA: TGCGCCAGCAGCCAAGAACAGGGGATTTTTGGGGCTTTCTTT
CDR3 protein: CASSQEQGIFGAFF

clone size: .
V gene: TRBV28
J gene: TRBJ1-2
D gene: TRBD1
CDR3 DNA: TGTGCCACCGAGAGGGACAGGGTTGGCTACACCTTC
CDR3 protein: CATERDRVGYTF

clone size: .
V gene: TRBV28
J gene: TRBJ2-7
D gene: TRBD2
CDR3 DNA: TGTGCCAGCAGTTCTAGGACTAGCGGGAGGCACGAGCAGTACTTC
CDR3 protein: CASSSRTSGRHEQYF

clone size: .
V gene: TRBV14
J gene: TRBJ2-7
D gene: TRBD1
CDR3 DNA: TGTGCCAGCAGCCGATCCGGGACAGGGCTTCGCCGTGTCTTGGGGGAGCAGTACTTC
CDR3 protein: CASSRSGTGLRRVLGEQYF

clone size: few
V gene: TRBV5-6
J gene: TRBJ2-5
D gene: TRBD1
CDR3 DNA: TGTGCCAGCGGACGGGGACAGGGAAGAGAGACCCAGTACTTC
CDR3 protein: CASGRGQGRETQYF

clone size: once
V gene: TRBV2
J gene: TRBJ2-1
D gene: TRBD2
CDR3 DNA: TGTGCCAGCAGTGAAAATACTAGCGGGGGGGCCCAGCAGTTCTTC
CDR3 protein: CASSENTSGGAQQFF

clone size: once
V gene: TRBV5-6
J gene: TRBJ2-7
D gene: TRBD2
CDR3 DNA: TGTGCCAGCAGCTTGGAGACTAGCGGGGGGAAGAGCTCCTACGAGCAGTACTTC
CDR3 protein: CASSLETSGGKSSYEQYF

clone size: .
V gene: TRBV7-6
J gene: TRBJ1-4
D gene: .
CDR3 DNA: TGTGCCAGCAGCTTAGGCCTAGGGGAGACCGGTGAAAAACTGTTTTTT
CDR3 protein: CASSLGLGETGEKLFF

clone size: .
V gene: TRBV4-2
J gene: TRBJ2-7
D gene: .
CDR3 DNA: TGTGCCAGCAGCCAAGAGGTACAGGGCGAGCAGTACTTC
CDR3 protein: CASSQEVQGEQYF

clone size: .
V gene: TRBV25-1
J gene: TRBJ2-6
D gene: .
CDR3 DNA: TGTGCCAGCAGTGAATCAGGGACCTCTGGGGCCAACGTCCTGACTTTC
CDR3 protein: CASSESGTSGANVLTF

clone size: .
V gene: TRBV10-2
J gene: TRBJ2-4
D gene: TRBD1
CDR3 DNA: TGCGCCAGCAGTGACGGCCAGGGGGCGCTTAGGGCAAACATTCAGTACTTC
CDR3 protein: CASSDGQGALRANIQYF

clone size: .
V gene: TRBV2
J gene: TRBJ1-4
D gene: .
CDR3 DNA: TGTGCCAGCAGTCGACAGGCGGGTAATGAAAAACTGTTTTTT
CDR3 protein: CASSRQAGNEKLFF

clone size: .
V gene: TRBV23-1
J gene: TRBJ1-5
D gene: TRBD1
CDR3 DNA: TGCGCCAGCAGCCTACCTGCAGGGGGCATAGACAATCAGCCCCAGCATTTT
CDR3 protein: CASSLPAGGIDNQPQHF

clone size: .
V gene: TRBV5-4
J gene: TRBJ2-3
D gene: TRBD2
CDR3 DNA: TGTGCCAGCAGCCCCAGCGGGGGCACAGATACGCAGTATTTT
CDR3 protein: CASSPSGGTDTQYF

clone size: .
V gene: TRBV7-8
J gene: TRBJ1-4
D gene: TRBD1
CDR3 DNA: TGTGCCAGCAGCCCGGACAGGGTCCTGCCTGGGAATAATGAAAAACTGTTTTTT
CDR3 protein: CASSPDRVLPGNNEKLFF

clone size: few
V gene: TRBV5-6
J gene: TRBJ2-7
D gene: TRBD1
CDR3 DNA: TGTGCCAGCGTATTGCAGGGGGCCAGCTCCTACGAGCAGTACTTC
CDR3 protein: CASVLQGASSYEQYF

clone size: .
V gene: TRBV5-1
J gene: TRBJ2-5
D gene: TRBD1
CDR3 DNA: TGCGCCAGCAGCTTTTCACAGGGGAAGGAGACCCAGTACTTC
CDR3 protein: CASSFSQGKETQYF

clone size: .
V gene: TRBV19
J gene: TRBJ2-3
D gene: TRBD2
CDR3 DNA: TGTGCCAGTAGTATAGGAGGCGGGGGGGGAGCAGATACGCAGTATTTT
CDR3 protein: CASSIGGGGGADTQYF

clone size: once
V gene: TRBV10-3
J gene: TRBJ2-5
D gene: TRBD1
CDR3 DNA: TGTGCCATCAGGGACGACAGGGTGGGCAAAGAGACCCAGTACTTC
CDR3 protein: CAIRDDRVGKETQYF

clone size: once
V gene: TRBV7-9
J gene: TRBJ1-2
D gene: .
CDR3 DNA: TGTGCCAGCAGCTTCAATTTATTCCTGTCGGGACACAATGGCTACACCTTC
CDR3 protein: CASSFNLFLSGHNGYTF

clone size: once
V gene: TRBV11-2
J gene: TRBJ2-4
D gene: TRBD1
CDR3 DNA: TGTGCCAGCAGCTTCTTTGCAGGGGGAAACATTCAGTACTTC
CDR3 protein: CASSFFAGGNIQYF

clone size: .
V gene: TRBV6-4
J gene: TRBJ2-2
D gene: .
CDR3 DNA: TGTGCCAGCAGTGGACAGGTGGACGGGGAGCTGTTTTTT
CDR3 protein: CASSGQVDGELFF

clone size: .
V gene: TRBV11-3
J gene: TRBJ2-2
D gene: TRBD2
CDR3 DNA: TGTGCCAGCAGTTCCCCCGGGGTAGCGGGGGGAACCGGGGAGCTGTTTTTT
CDR3 protein: CASSSPGVAGGTGELFF

clone size: .
V gene: TRBV30
J gene: TRBJ2-7
D gene: .
CDR3 DNA: TGTGCCTGGGGTAGGTGGCCTTCCTACGAGCAGTACTTC
CDR3 protein: CAWGRWPSYEQYF

clone size: once
V gene: TRBV5-1
J gene: TRBJ2-3
D gene: .
CDR3 DNA: TGCGCCAGCAGCTTGTTAGTCCGCACAGATACGCAGTATTTT
CDR3 protein: CASSLLVRTDTQYF

clone size: .
V gene: TRBV4-1
J gene: TRBJ1-4
D gene: .
CDR3 DNA: TGCGCCAGCAGCCAAGGAAGAGCGGGGAATGAAAAACTGTTTTTT
CDR3 protein: CASSQGRAGNEKLFF

clone size: .
V gene: TRBV11-3
J gene: TRBJ1-6
D gene: .
CDR3 DNA: TGTGCCAGCAGCTCACTCCCCGAGACGGTGGCAAGCTCCTATAATTCACCCCTCCACTTT
CDR3 protein: CASSSLPETVASSYNSPLHF

clone size: .
V gene: TRBV18
J gene: TRBJ1-6
D gene: .
CDR3 DNA: TGTGCCAGTGTGACAGCGCCGAATAATTCACCCCTCCACTTT
CDR3 protein: CASVTAPNNSPLHF

clone size: .
V gene: TRBV19
J gene: TRBJ1-1
D gene: .
CDR3 DNA: TGTGCCAGTAGTATACCCCGCGGAAAGGTGTTGAACACTGAAGCTTTCTTT
CDR3 protein: CASSIPRGKVLNTEAFF

clone size: once
V gene: TRBV5-5
J gene: TRBJ2-1
D gene: TRBD2
CDR3 DNA: TGTGCCAGCAGCCTTGGACTAGCGGGGGGGCCCCCCTACAATGAGCAGTTCTTC
CDR3 protein: CASSLGLAGGPPYNEQFF

clone size: .
V gene: TRBV19
J gene: TRBJ1-6
D gene: .
CDR3 DNA: TGTGCCAGTAGTATAAACCTTGGGTCACCCCTCCACTTT
CDR3 protein: CASSINLGSPLHF

clone size: .
V gene: TRBV19
J gene: TRBJ1-5
D gene: .
CDR3 DNA: TGTGCCAGTAGGTTCTCCCGTGATCAGCCCCAGCATTTT
CDR3 protein: CASRFSRDQPQHF

clone size: .
V gene: TRBV5-4
J gene: TRBJ1-2
D gene: .
CDR3 DNA: TGTGCCAGCAGCTTGGAAAGGATCTATGGCTACACCTTC
CDR3 protein: CASSLERIYGYTF

clone size: .
V gene: TRBV28
J gene: TRBJ2-3
D gene: TRBD2
CDR3 DNA: TGTGCCATCAGGCCGGCTAGCGGGGGGGCCGGGACAGATACGCAGTATTTT
CDR3 protein: CAIRPASGGAGTDTQYF

clone size: once
V gene: TRBV5-1
J gene: TRBJ2-2
D gene: .
CDR3 DNA: TGCGCCAGCAGCTTGACCGTCACCGGGGAGCTGTTTTTT
CDR3 protein: CASSLTVTGELFF

clone size: .
V gene: TRBV6-5
J gene: TRBJ2-1
D gene: .
CDR3 DNA: TGTGCCACCCGGAGGGCAGGGAGGAATGAGCAGTTCTTC
CDR3 protein: CATRRAGRNEQFF

clone size: .
V gene: TRBV5-1
J gene: TRBJ2-5
D gene: TRBD1
CDR3 DNA: TGCGCCAGCAGCTCACAATCAGGGGGTACGGAGACCCAGTACTTC
CDR3 protein: CASSSQSGGTETQYF

clone size: .
V gene: TRBV5-1
J gene: TRBJ2-5
D gene: TRBD2
CDR3 DNA: TGCGCCAGCAGCCCCCTCCCCCTAGCGGGGGGGACCCAAGAGACCCAGTACTTC
CDR3 protein: CASSPLPLAGGTQETQYF

clone size: .
V gene: TRBV11-3
J gene: TRBJ1-5
D gene: .
CDR3 DNA: TGTGCCAGCAGCTGGGATGCTAATCAGCCCCAGCATTTT
CDR3 protein: CASSWDANQPQHF

clone size: few
V gene: TRBV19
J gene: TRBJ1-2
D gene: .
CDR3 DNA: TGTGCCAGTAGACGGAACTATGGCTACACCTTC
CDR3 protein: CASRRNYGYTF

clone size: .
V gene: TRBV19
J gene: TRBJ2-5
D gene: .
CDR3 DNA: TGTGCCAGTGGTAGAACGGCCCAAGAGACCCAGTACTTC
CDR3 protein: CASGRTAQETQYF

clone size: .
V gene: TRBV7-8
J gene: TRBJ1-3
D gene: .
CDR3 DNA: TGTGCCAGCAGCTTAGCGGGGTTTCCCGCTTGGAGGACTGGTGGAAACACCATATATTTT
CDR3 protein: CASSLAGFPAWRTGGNTIYF

clone size: .
V gene: TRBV5-1
J gene: TRBJ1-1
D gene: TRBD1
CDR3 DNA: TGCGCCAGCAACAGGGACAGGGGTACTTTGGTCACTGAAGCTTTCTTT
CDR3 protein: CASNRDRGTLVTEAFF

clone size: .
V gene: TRBV10-1
J gene: TRBJ1-3
D gene: TRBD1
CDR3 DNA: TGCGCCAGCAGTCGGGACAGTGGATCTGGAAACACCATATATTTT
CDR3 protein: CASSRDSGSGNTIYF

clone size: once
V gene: TRBV6-5
J gene: TRBJ1-5
D gene: TRBD1
CDR3 DNA: TGTGCCAGCAGTTCGCGAGGACAGGGGGCTCAGCCCCAGCATTTT
CDR3 protein: CASSSRGQGAQPQHF